The T cell receptor beta chain under discussion was sequenced for a study of long-term antiretroviral therapy in people with HIV. The assay used was immunoSEQ (version v3.0), run at survey level. Per-sample targets for sequencing were roughly 35,000-55,000 T-cell genomes. Produced via immunoSEQ multiplex PCR; TCRdb's table is partial and in-frame only. This sample has some 25,000 clones, with 85% to 90% found just once. This CDR3 spans 18 amino acids. Trimming at V came to 2 bases and at J to 1 base, leaving 13 bases not matched to a gene. Germline CDR1 SGHDN, CDR2 FVKESK. V is TRBV14 and J is TRBJ1-1, with 7 bases fitting TRBD1. The sequence came from a woman aged 25 to 39 with HIV. The sample consisted of unsorted PBMCs, taken 1.9 years after starting antiretroviral therapy. The CDR3 region is CASSQKPGQRSSNTEAFF. In DNA, the CDR3 is TGTGCCAGCAGCCAAAAGCCGGGACAGAGGTCTTCGAACACTGAAGCTTTCTTT.